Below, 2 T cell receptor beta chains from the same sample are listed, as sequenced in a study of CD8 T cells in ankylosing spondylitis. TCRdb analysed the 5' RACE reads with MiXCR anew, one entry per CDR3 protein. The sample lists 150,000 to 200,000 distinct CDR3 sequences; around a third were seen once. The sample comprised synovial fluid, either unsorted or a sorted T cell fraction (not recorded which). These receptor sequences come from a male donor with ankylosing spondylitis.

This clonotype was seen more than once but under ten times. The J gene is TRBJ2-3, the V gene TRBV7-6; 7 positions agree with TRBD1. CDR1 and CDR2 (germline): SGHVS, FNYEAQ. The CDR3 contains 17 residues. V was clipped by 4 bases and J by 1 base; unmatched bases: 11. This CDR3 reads CASSSVGTAGGTDTQYF. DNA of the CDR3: TGTGCCAGCAGCTCCGTTGGGACAGCTGGGGGCACAGATACGCAGTATTTT.

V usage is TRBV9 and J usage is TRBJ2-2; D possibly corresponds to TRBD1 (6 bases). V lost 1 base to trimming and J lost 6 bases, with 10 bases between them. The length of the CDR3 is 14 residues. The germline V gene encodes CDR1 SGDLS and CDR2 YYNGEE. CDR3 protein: CASSVLQGAGELFF. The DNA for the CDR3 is TGTGCCAGCAGCGTATTACAGGGCGCCGGGGAGCTGTTTTTT.